Presented here are 32 T cell receptor beta chains from one specimen sequenced in a study of T cell responses to AZD1222 COVID-19 vaccine. Profiling relied on immunoSEQ multiplex PCR, and the TCRdb table lists in-frame clones only, not all of them. The top ten hold over 0.95% of the sample, which has over 130,000 clones, 94% seen once. The source was peripheral blood, collected on day 0 of AZD1222 vaccination. These receptors were collected from an adult in good health.

The rearrangement joins TRBV6-5 to TRBJ2-7, with D hard to call. The CDR3 totals 13 residues. V lost 10 bases to trimming and J lost 3 bases, with 16 bases between them. CDR1 is MNHEY, CDR2 SVGAGI, per germline. CDR3 in amino acids: CATQSNVNYEQYV. The CDR3, as DNA: TGTGCCACCCAAAGTAATGTTAACTACGAGCAGTACGTC.

The chain employs TRBV19 and TRBJ1-1; TRBD1 agrees at 9 bases. V lost 11 bases, J lost 5 bases, and 9 bases stayed unmatched. This CDR3 comprises 13 residues. Germline CDR1 and CDR2: LNHDA and SQIVND (reference sequence). The CDR3 protein is CASRDRVLTEAFF. CDR3 nucleotide sequence: TGTGCCTCCCGGGACAGGGTGTTGACTGAAGCTTTCTTT.

Of note for this clone: An end of the junction does not agree with germline; a read error may underlie this. The gene calls are TRBV12-3 or TRBV12-4 and TRBJ1-1, with D uncertain. The CDR3 runs to 12 residues. The CDR3 reads CASSLGNPEAFF. The DNA for the CDR3 is TGTGCCAGCAGCCTGGGGAACCCTGAAGCTTTCTTT.

The V call is TRBV27, the J call TRBJ1-2; D ambiguous. The V end lost 0 bases, the J end lost 2 bases, and 7 bases lay between the germline ends. The germline V gene encodes CDR1 MNHEY and CDR2 SMNVEV (reference sequence). This CDR3 spans 14 amino acids. CDR3 region: CASSLSTANYGYTF. CDR3 in DNA: TGTGCCAGCAGTTTATCCACAGCCAACTATGGCTACACCTTC.

The chain employs TRBV29-1 and TRBJ1-2; D unresolved. CDR3 length equals 11 residues. Germline CDR1 and CDR2: SQVTM and ANQGSEA. V lost 1 base to trimming and J lost 7 bases, with 7 bases between them. CDR3 residues: CSVEGSAGYTF. The CDR3, as DNA: TGCAGCGTTGAAGGTTCAGCTGGCTACACCTTC.

The V call is TRBV19, the J call TRBJ2-1; possible D gene TRBD1, 6 bases. The germline V gene has CDR1 LNHDA and CDR2 SQIVND (reference sequence). Between the trimmed V and J ends, which lost 1 base and 7 bases, there was a span of 11 bases. The CDR3 sequence is 14 residues long. The CDR3, as DNA: TGTGCCAGTAGTATAGTTAAGGGGGTAAATGAGCAGTTCTTC. As protein: CASSIVKGVNEQFF.

V gene TRBV4-1 combines with J gene TRBJ2-3, with unresolved D. The CDR3 loop spans 15 amino acids. Deletions cut 4 bases from V and 6 bases from J, with 17 bases between. Germline lookup yields CDR1 MGHRA and CDR2 YSYEKL. DNA for the CDR3: TGCGCCAGCAGCCTCTCCGTGCTGCCAGAGGATACGCAGTATTTT. Amino acids: CASSLSVLPEDTQYF.

This chain joins TRBV4-3 and TRBJ2-7; 7 bases fit TRBD2. CDR1 is LGHNA, CDR2 YSLEER, per germline. The V gene end was trimmed by 2 bases and the J gene end by 0 bases; junction bases not matched to a gene: 7. The CDR3 consists of 16 residues. CDR3 loop: CASSQPKAGPSYEQYV. CDR3 nucleotides: TGCGCCAGCAGCCAACCCAAAGCGGGACCCTCCTACGAGCAGTACGTC.

This chain uses TRBV3-1 (or the pseudogene TRBV3-2) with TRBJ1-2, with D possibly TRBD1 on 6 matching bases. With 10 bases removed from V and 5 bases from J, the gap between germline ends came to 14 bases. CDR1 and CDR2 from the germline V gene are LGHDT and YNNKEL (reference sequence). This CDR3 spans 12 amino acids. The CDR3 DNA reads TGTGCCACCGAAGGGGGAGGTTATGGCTACACCTTC. This encodes CATEGGGYGYTF.

This clone was counted between two and nine times. The chain is built from TRBV11-2 and TRBJ2-7; TRBD2 aligns across 11 bases. J gave up 0 bases and V 4 bases, and 11 bases lay outside the gene matches. CDR1 and CDR2 (germline): SGHAT, FQNNGV. The CDR3 runs to 18 residues. The CDR3: CASSWSSGGLLFSYEQYV. The CDR3, as DNA: TGTGCCAGCAGCTGGTCTAGCGGGGGGCTCCTGTTCTCCTACGAGCAGTACGTC.

The CDR3 bases are TGTGCCAGCAGCGCCGCGGGTGGCTATGGCTACACCTTC. This translates into CASSAAGGYGYTF. The chain has TRBV6-5 and TRBJ1-2; D is undetermined. The V and J ends lost 6 bases and 4 bases respectively, with 12 bases between them. The CDR3 covers 13 residues. Germline CDR1 is MNHEY and CDR2 is SVGAGI.

The chain links TRBV5-8 to TRBJ1-5; no clear D. V lost 4 bases to trimming and J lost 9 bases, with 11 bases between them. The CDR3 loop spans 12 amino acids. The germline V gene encodes CDR1 SGHTS and CDR2 YDEGEE. CDR3 sequence reads: CASSLAFGPQHF. In DNA, the CDR3 is TGTGCCAGCAGCCTTGCATTTGGGCCCCAGCATTTT.

The V gene is TRBV24-1, the J gene TRBJ2-1, with D possibly TRBD1 on 5 matching bases. Germline V lookup: CDR1 KGHDR, CDR2 SFDVKD. With 5 bases removed from V and 5 bases from J, the gap between germline ends came to 21 bases. The CDR3 consists of 17 residues. The CDR3 spells CATSVAGVGALDNEQFF. DNA of the CDR3: TGTGCCACCAGTGTCGCCGGCGTAGGGGCCCTCGACAATGAGCAGTTCTTC.

V is TRBV7-9 and J is TRBJ1-1, with D uncertain. CDR1 is SEHNR, CDR2 FQNEAQ, per germline (reference sequence). The CDR3 runs to 14 residues. Trimming removed 5 bases from V and 4 bases from J, with 14 bases in between. The CDR3 DNA sequence: TGTGCCAGCAGCGACCCGGGAGCGGGCACTGAAGCTTTCTTT. It codes for CASSDPGAGTEAFF.

The genes are TRBV19 and TRBJ1-4, with D possibly being TRBD1 (5 bases). This CDR3 contains 14 residues. Trimming left V 4 bases short and J 8 bases short, with 14 bases between. Germline V gene sequence: CDR1 LNHDA, CDR2 SQIVND (reference sequence). CDR3 region: CASSSGALGEKLFF. Here the CDR3 DNA reads TGTGCCAGTAGTAGTGGGGCCTTGGGGGAAAAACTGTTTTTT. Full variable domain (missing parts from reference TRBV19 and TRBJ1-4): DGGITQSPKYLFRKEGQNVTLSCEQNLNHDAMYWYRQDPGQGLRLIYYSQIVNDFQKGDIAEGYSVSREKKESFPLTVTSAQKNPTAFYLCASSSGALGEKLFFGSGTQLSVL.

This clone was detected a few times. The V and J genes are TRBV18 and TRBJ2-1; D possibly matches TRBD1 or TRBD2 (6 bases each). V was shortened by 1 base and J by 0 bases, with 13 bases between the two germline ends. Germline lookup yields CDR1 KGHSH and CDR2 LQKENI. CDR3 length: 17 amino acids. CDR3 DNA sequence: TGTGCCAGCTCACCACAAGAGGGGGGATTCTCCTACAATGAGCAGTTCTTC. Amino acid sequence: CASSPQEGGFSYNEQFF.

This chain links TRBV10-2 with TRBJ1-1; D possibly corresponds to TRBD1 (6 bases). The germline CDR1 and CDR2 sequences are WSHSY and SAAADI. The CDR3 sequence is 16 residues long. Trimming stripped 4 bases from V and 4 bases from J, with 19 bases between. The CDR3 loop is CASSAPRGGGPTEAFF. The DNA for the CDR3 is TGCGCCAGCAGTGCCCCTCGAGGGGGGGGACCCACTGAAGCTTTCTTT.

The rearrangement joins TRBV9 to TRBJ2-2; 7 nucleotides agree with TRBD1. J was trimmed by 8 bases and V by 3 bases; bases with no gene match: 13. This CDR3 is 16 amino acids long. Germline V gives CDR1 SGDLS, CDR2 YYNGEE. CDR3 residues: CASSEGIDRAGGELFF. In nucleotides, the CDR3 is TGTGCCAGCAGCGAGGGCATCGACAGGGCCGGGGGGGAGCTGTTTTTT. Full variable domain (rest looked up from reference TRBV9 and TRBJ2-2): DSGVTQTPKHLITATGQRVTLRCSPRSGDLSVYWYQQSLDQGLQFLIQYYNGEERAKGNILERFSAQQFPDLHSELNLSSLELGDSALYFCASSEGIDRAGGELFFGEGSRLTVL.

This clone was found a few times. V usage is TRBV2 and J usage is TRBJ1-5; D is perhaps TRBD1 (5 bases). The germline CDR1 and CDR2 sequences are SNHLY and FYNNEI. The CDR3 covers 16 residues. Trimming stripped 2 bases from V and 2 bases from J, with 13 bases between. The CDR3 nucleotides read TGTGCCAGCAGTGAAACAGGCGGGGAGGGCAATCAGCCCCAGCATTTT. Encoded protein: CASSETGGEGNQPQHF.

V usage is TRBV9 and J usage is TRBJ2-3; TRBD2 aligns across 8 bases. The CDR3 totals 14 residues. V dropped 0 bases and J dropped 5; count of bases not matched to a gene: 2. CDR1 is SGDLS, CDR2 YYNGEE, per germline. This CDR3 is CASSVAGGRDTQYF. The CDR3 region has the DNA TGTGCCAGCAGCGTAGCGGGGGGGAGAGATACGCAGTATTTT.

This chain uses TRBV6-6 with TRBJ2-2; D remains ambiguous. The V end was cut by 5 bases, the J end by 4 bases, with 8 bases between. The CDR3 consists of 13 residues. Germline V gives CDR1 MNHNY, CDR2 SVGAGI (reference sequence). The CDR3, as DNA: TGTGCCAGCAGTGCAGAGATCACCGGGGAGCTGTTTTTT. It encodes CASSAEITGELFF.

The J gene is TRBJ2-3, the V gene TRBV18; 7 bases line up with TRBD1. Germline CDR1 reads KGHSH; CDR2 reads LQKENI. The CDR3 has 16 residues. Trimming took 6 bases from V and 1 from J; bases not matched to a gene: 10. In DNA, the CDR3 is TGTGCCAGCTCTACCAGGGTAGGGGGCGGCACAGATACGCAGTATTTT. Translating gives CASSTRVGGGTDTQYF.

The genes are TRBV30 and TRBJ1-3; tentative D call: TRBD1 (5 bases). Germline V gene data show CDR1 as GTSNPN and CDR2 as SVGIG (reference sequence). V was cut by 1 base and J by 4 bases, with 8 bases left in between. The CDR3 consists of 13 residues. The CDR3, as DNA: TGTGCCTGGAGTGGTAGACAGGGAAACACCATATATTTT. As protein: CAWSGRQGNTIYF.

The V gene is TRBV18, the J gene TRBJ1-1; maybe TRBD1 (5 bases). The V and J ends lost 3 bases and 2 bases respectively, with 13 bases between them. Germline CDR1 is KGHSH and CDR2 is LQKENI. CDR3 length: 15 amino acids. The CDR3 is CASSPGGGPNTEAFF. In DNA, the CDR3 is TGTGCCAGCTCACCTGGCGGGGGACCCAACACTGAAGCTTTCTTT.

V gene TRBV5-6 combines with J gene TRBJ2-3, with D perhaps matching TRBD2 (5 bases). Germline CDR1 reads SGHDT; CDR2 reads YYEEEE. The V gene lost 4 bases and the J gene lost 4 bases, with 13 bases spanning the gap. The CDR3 extends over 14 amino acids. CDR3 sequence reads: CASSPPSGADTQYF. In nucleotides, the CDR3 is TGTGCCAGCAGCCCTCCCTCCGGGGCAGATACGCAGTATTTT.

This rearrangement joins TRBV21-1 to TRBJ2-7; TRBD1, the table's D call, lacks a check against the DNA. TRBV21-1 is a recognized pseudogene. This CDR3 spans 16 amino acids. In DNA form, the CDR3 reads TGTGCCAGCAGCAAAGGTGGAGGGGGCGCCTCCTACGAGCAGTACGTC. Protein sequence: CASSKGGGGASYEQYV.

The V gene is TRBV5-1, the J gene TRBJ2-5; 8 nucleotides agree with TRBD2. Losses at the gene ends were 0 bases for V and 4 bases for J; bases not matched to a gene: 2. The CDR3 length is 14 residues. From germline, CDR1 is SGHRS and CDR2 YFSETQ. The CDR3 coding sequence is TGCGCCAGCAGCTTGGGTGGGACTAGAGAGACCCAGTACTTC. Amino acid sequence: CASSLGGTRETQYF. Combining the CDR3 with reference TRBV5-1 and TRBJ2-5 gives the whole variable domain KAGVTQTPRYLIKTRGQQVTLSCSPISGHRSVSWYQQTPGQGLQFLFEYFSETQRNKGNFPGRFSGRQFSNSRSEMNVSTLELGDSALYLCASSLGGTRETQYFGPGTRLLVL.

In its sample, this clone was seen once. The chain employs TRBV19 and TRBJ2-3; D is unresolved. The V gene's germline CDR1 is LNHDA and CDR2 SQIVND (reference sequence). The CDR3 runs 17 residues. The germline V and J ends were trimmed by 4 bases and 2 bases, with 19 bases remaining between them. CDR3 sequence (DNA): TGTGCCAGTAGTACCCCCTATATTGCGGATCACACAGATACGCAGTATTTT. Its translation: CASSTPYIADHTDTQYF.

The chain employs TRBV3-1 (or the pseudogene TRBV3-2) and TRBJ1-1; D remains ambiguous. Germline-derived CDR1 and CDR2 are LGHDT and YNNKEL (reference sequence). This CDR3 has 15 residues. Trimming shortened V by 4 bases and J by 3 bases, and 15 bases separated the two germline ends. The CDR3 sequence: CASSPRLMTYTEAFF. CDR3 DNA: TGTGCCAGCAGCCCGCGCTTGATGACCTACACTGAAGCTTTCTTT.

The V gene is TRBV4-1, the J gene TRBJ1-1; tentative D call: TRBD1 (5 bases). This CDR3 is built from 20 residues. The germline CDR1 and CDR2 sequences are MGHRA and YSYEKL. Trimming shortened V by 4 bases and J by 0 bases, and 27 bases separated the two germline ends. The CDR3 here is CASSPRGRTHRGALNTEAFF. CDR3 nucleotide sequence: TGCGCCAGCAGCCCCCGGGGTCGGACACATAGGGGCGCCTTGAACACTGAAGCTTTCTTT.

This chain uses TRBV18 with TRBJ2-7, with D possibly TRBD2 on 6 matching bases. Germline lookup yields CDR1 KGHSH and CDR2 LQKENI. The CDR3 is 13 residues long. Between the trimmed V and J ends, which lost 3 bases and 5 bases, there was a span of 11 bases. The CDR3 DNA reads TGTGCCAGCTCACCGGGGAGGAACCACGAGCAGTACGTC. This encodes CASSPGRNHEQYV.

The chain links TRBV18 to TRBJ1-2; D perhaps matches TRBD1 (5 bases). Deletions cut 5 bases from V and 1 base from J, with 5 bases between. The CDR3 sequence is 12 residues long. Germline CDR1 KGHSH, CDR2 LQKENI. CDR3 nucleotides: TGTGCCAGCTCAGACAGTAACTATGGCTACACCTTC. This encodes CASSDSNYGYTF.